The T cell receptor (beta chain) under discussion was sequenced for a study of blood T cell repertoires in COVID-19. Study context: The United States, Italy and Spain were the sources of the acute and convalescent COVID-19 samples.

Participants spanned ages about 18 to 100 years and resided in about two dozen US areas. Recovered status in Cohort 3 required two negative PCRs, clearance, or symptom resolution. With 6 bases clipped from V and 8 bases from J, the junction kept 6 bases outside the gene matches. CDR1 KGHDR and CDR2 SFDVKD come from the germline V gene. The CDR3 consists of 13 residues. Assay used: immunoSEQ multiplex PCR; TCRdb lists only in-frame clones, some missing. Altogether approximately 170,000 clones are present, 70% to 85% being singletons, with the ten largest covering about 12%. V gene TRBV24-1 combines with J gene TRBJ1-2; 9 bases agree with TRBD1. The sample taken for sequencing was PBMCs or T cells enriched from blood (not recorded which). The receptor comes from a man aged 50 to 59 who had recovered from COVID-19. For the CDR3, the DNA is TGTGCCACCAGTCGAGGACAGGGGAGAGGCTACACCTTC. Its protein product is CATSRGQGRGYTF.